One sample yielded the 3 T cell receptor beta chains listed below, sequenced in a study of blood T cell repertoires in COVID-19. Libraries were prepared by immunoSEQ multiplex PCR; TCRdb keeps only in-frame clonotypes and omits some of them. The repertoire holds approximately 200,000 clones, with about 83% as singletons. Sample: PBMCs or T cells enriched from blood (not recorded which). These receptors were collected from a woman aged 25 to 39 who had recovered from COVID-19.

This clone has a handful of counts. The chain links TRBV6-5 to TRBJ1-6; 9 bases agree with TRBD1. CDR1 and CDR2 from the germline V gene are MNHEY and SVGAGI. Trimming at V came to 5 bases and at J to 7 bases, leaving 3 bases not matched to a gene. The CDR3 has 14 residues. The CDR3 sequence is CASSRQGENSPLHF. The CDR3 region has the DNA TGTGCCAGCAGTCGACAGGGGGAAAATTCACCCCTCCACTTT.

V gene TRBV5-5 combines with J gene TRBJ2-3; weak D call: TRBD1 (6 bases). Germline loops: CDR1 SGHKS, CDR2 YYEKEE (reference sequence). The CDR3 has 15 residues. With 3 bases removed from V and 2 bases from J, the gap between germline ends came to 13 bases. The CDR3 is CASSSGQFLTDTQYF. The CDR3 bases are TGTGCCAGCAGCTCCGGACAGTTTCTCACAGATACGCAGTATTTT.

The chain couples TRBV6-4 to TRBJ2-3, with D possibly being TRBD1 (5 bases). The V and J ends lost 3 bases and 4 bases respectively, with 17 bases between them. Looked up from germline, CDR1 is MRHNA and CDR2 is SNTAGT. This CDR3 is built from 16 residues. The CDR3 DNA sequence: TGTGCCAGCAGTGATGATCCAGGGATGGGGTCAGATACGCAGTATTTT. Residues: CASSDDPGMGSDTQYF.